The clone carrying this T cell receptor (beta chain) appeared many times. Its antigen is unknown. The sample comes from a study of breast tumors, draining lymph nodes, adjacent tissues. General observations from the study: That most tumor T cells come from lymph nodes remained unproven. Most tumor T cells seemingly derive from lymph node, then expand in tumor. Tumors had less TCR diversity than lymph nodes, more than nontumor tissue. Tumor and nontumor repertoires were significantly more similar in luminal-like than in basal-like breast cancer.

Each CDR3 protein is one row after TCRdb ran MiXCR on the multiplex PCR reads. Of about 19,000 distinct CDR3 sequences in the sample, roughly 44% were seen once. This clonotype was obtained from a female donor with breast cancer. Some clones in this sample may be carry-over from other donors' samples. The sample comprised breast tumor tissue.

CDR3 nucleotides: TGTGCCAGCAGTCACGGGCAAAGGGACTACGAGCAGTACTTC. Residues: CASSHGQRDYEQYF. The gene calls are TRBV6-5 and TRBJ2-7; D unresolved. Germline-derived CDR1 and CDR2 are MNHEY and SVGAGI. Trimming shortened V by 5 bases and J by 3 bases, and 14 bases separated the two germline ends. The CDR3 consists of 14 residues.